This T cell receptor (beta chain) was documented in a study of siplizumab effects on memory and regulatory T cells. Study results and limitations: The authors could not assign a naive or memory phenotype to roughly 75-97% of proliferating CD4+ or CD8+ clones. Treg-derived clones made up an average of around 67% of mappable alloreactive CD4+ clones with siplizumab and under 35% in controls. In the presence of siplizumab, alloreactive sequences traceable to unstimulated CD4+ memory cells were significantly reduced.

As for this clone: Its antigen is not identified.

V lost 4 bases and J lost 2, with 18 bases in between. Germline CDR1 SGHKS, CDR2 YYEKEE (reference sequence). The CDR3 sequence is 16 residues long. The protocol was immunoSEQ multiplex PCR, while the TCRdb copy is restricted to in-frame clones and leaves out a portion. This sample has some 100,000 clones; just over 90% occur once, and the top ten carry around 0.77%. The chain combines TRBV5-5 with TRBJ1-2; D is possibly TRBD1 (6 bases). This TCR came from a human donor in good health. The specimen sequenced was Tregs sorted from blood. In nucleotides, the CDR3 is TGTGCCAGCAGCCTGGACAGCATCTTTATAAACTATGGCTACACCTTC. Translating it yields CASSLDSIFINYGYTF.